This TCR beta chain originates from a study of control samples from healthy donors and cancer patients. Using immunoSEQ multiplex PCR, the repertoire was profiled, and TCRdb retains in-frame clones only, with some absent. The table shows over 100,000 clones, with roughly 91% occurring only once. The J segment lost 3 bases and the V segment lost 5 bases, leaving 5 bases of the junction unmatched. Per the germline V gene, CDR1 is SGHVS and CDR2 is FQNEAQ. This CDR3 has 14 residues. The sequence came from a woman aged 45 to 65 in good health. Specimen: blood. V gene TRBV7-8 combines with J gene TRBJ1-1, with 8 bases that match TRBD1. CDR3 nucleotides: TGTGCCAGCAGCCCCTTACAGGGGGACACTGAAGCTTTCTTT. It specifies CASSPLQGDTEAFF.